This T cell receptor (beta chain) was captured by sequencing in a study of T cell responses to AZD1222 COVID-19 vaccine. Trimming removed 2 bases from V and 2 bases from J, with 16 bases in between. Germline-derived CDR1 and CDR2 are SEHNR and FQNEAQ (reference sequence). The CDR3 has 17 amino acids. Clones were read by immunoSEQ multiplex PCR, and TCRdb kept only the in-frame ones, dropping some. In the table there are some 140,000 clones, 85% to 90% of which are singletons. The TCR was taken from an adult in good health. The sample was peripheral blood, taken on day 0 of MenACWY control vaccination. The chain joins TRBV7-9 to TRBJ1-3, with D possibly being TRBD1 (5 bases). The CDR3 loop is CASSLWVWGPAGNTIYF. The CDR3 DNA reads TGTGCCAGCAGCTTATGGGTGTGGGGCCCTGCTGGAAACACCATATATTTT.